This TCR beta chain was obtained from a study of blood T cell repertoires in COVID-19. Study-level background: The samples span acute and convalescent COVID-19 from the United States, Italy and Spain. Sources were T cells, B-cell-depleted T cells, or PBMCs; the material itself was cDNA or gDNA.

This clone was picked up a small number of times. Original handling: Using reference gene primer amplification, nucleated cell counts were estimated. TCRdb keeps only in-frame clones here, not all; method: immunoSEQ multiplex PCR. That table furnishes V, J and clone size, whereas the DNA furnished D and trimming. The sample records approximately 170,000 clones, roughly nine tenths being singletons. The TCR originated in a woman in her fifties or sixties with COVID-19, enrolled during active disease. Sequences were obtained from peripheral blood.

The CDR3 DNA reads as TGTGCCAGTAGTATCACGGGAGCGGGCACAGATACGCAGTATTTT. It specifies CASSITGAGTDTQYF. This chain connects TRBV19 to TRBJ2-3, with D possibly being TRBD2 (6 bases). CDR3 length equals 15 residues. CDR1 LNHDA and CDR2 SQIVND come from the germline V gene (reference sequence). Trimming removed 3 bases from V and 1 base from J, with 11 bases in between.